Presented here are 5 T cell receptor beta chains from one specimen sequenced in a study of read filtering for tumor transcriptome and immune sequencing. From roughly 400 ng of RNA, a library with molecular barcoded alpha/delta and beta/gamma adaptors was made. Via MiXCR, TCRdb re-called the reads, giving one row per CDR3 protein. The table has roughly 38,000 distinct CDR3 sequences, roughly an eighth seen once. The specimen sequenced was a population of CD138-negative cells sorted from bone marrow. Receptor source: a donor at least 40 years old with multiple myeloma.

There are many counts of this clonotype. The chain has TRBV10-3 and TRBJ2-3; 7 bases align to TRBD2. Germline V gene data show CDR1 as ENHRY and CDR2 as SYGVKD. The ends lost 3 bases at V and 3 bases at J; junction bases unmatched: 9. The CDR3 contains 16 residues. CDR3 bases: TGTGCCATCAGTGATCTGGCGGGAGATTTTACAGATACGCAGTATTTT. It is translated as CAISDLAGDFTDTQYF.

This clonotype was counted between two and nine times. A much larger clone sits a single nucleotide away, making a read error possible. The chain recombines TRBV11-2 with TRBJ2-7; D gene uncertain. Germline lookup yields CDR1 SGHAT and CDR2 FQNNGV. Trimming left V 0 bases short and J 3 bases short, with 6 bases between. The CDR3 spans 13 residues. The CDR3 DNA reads TGTGCCAGCAGCTTAGACCTTCTCTACGAGCAGTACTTC. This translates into CASSLDLLYEQYF.

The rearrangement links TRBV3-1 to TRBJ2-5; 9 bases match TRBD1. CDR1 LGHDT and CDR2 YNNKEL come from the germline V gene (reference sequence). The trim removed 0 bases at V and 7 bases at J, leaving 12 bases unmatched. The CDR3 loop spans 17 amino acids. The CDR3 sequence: CASSQEPAGQGSPTQYF. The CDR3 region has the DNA TGTGCCAGCAGCCAAGAACCCGCGGGACAGGGTTCCCCGACCCAGTACTTC.

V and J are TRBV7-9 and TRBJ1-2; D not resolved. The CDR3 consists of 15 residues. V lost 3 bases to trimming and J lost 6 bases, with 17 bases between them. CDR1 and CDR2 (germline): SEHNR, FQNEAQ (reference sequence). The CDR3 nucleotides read TGTGCCAGCAGCTTTACCGCCGCTTACAGCGATGGCTACACCTTC. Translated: CASSFTAAYSDGYTF. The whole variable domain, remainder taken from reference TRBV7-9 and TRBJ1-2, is DTGVSQNPRHKITKRGQNVTFRCDPISEHNRLYWYRQTLGQGPEFLTYFQNEAQLEKSRLLSDRFSAERPKGSFSTLEIQRTEQGDSAMYLCASSFTAAYSDGYTFGSGTRLTVV.

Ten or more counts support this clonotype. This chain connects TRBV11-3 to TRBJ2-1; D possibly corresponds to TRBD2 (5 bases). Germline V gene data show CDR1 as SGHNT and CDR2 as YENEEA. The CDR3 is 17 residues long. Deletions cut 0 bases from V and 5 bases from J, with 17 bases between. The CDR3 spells CASSLDLLGSWDNEQFF. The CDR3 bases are TGTGCCAGCAGCTTAGATCTTTTGGGGAGTTGGGACAATGAGCAGTTCTTC. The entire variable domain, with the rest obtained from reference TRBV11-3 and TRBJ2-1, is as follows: EAGVVQSPRYKIIEKKQPVAFWCNPISGHNTLYWYLQNLGQGPELLIRYENEEAVDDSQLPKDRFSAERLKGVDSTLKIQPAELGDSAVYLCASSLDLLGSWDNEQFFGPGTRLTVL.